A single sample is the source of the 16 T cell receptor beta chains below, sequenced in a study of PD-1 blockade in classical Hodgkin lymphoma. Relapse after autologous stem cell transplantation occurred in every patient, and brentuximab vedotin exposure varied. Method: immunoSEQ multiplex PCR; TCRdb's copy keeps in-frame clones and lacks some. The sample lists more than 25,000 clones, nearly 80% occurring once. Sequenced here: peripheral blood mononuclear cells (PBMCs), sampled before the second cycle of nivolumab. The receptors here all came from a human donor with classical Hodgkin lymphoma.

This clone has a count of ten or more. The chain has TRBV2 and TRBJ1-1; D uncertain. This CDR3 is 12 amino acids long. Germline V gene sequence: CDR1 SNHLY, CDR2 FYNNEI. V lost 11 bases and J 6 bases, leaving 16 bases between the germline ends. The chain's CDR3 is CAGSVGLAEAFF. CDR3 in DNA: TGTGCCGGATCCGTAGGGTTAGCTGAAGCTTTCTTT.

The chain links TRBV5-1 to TRBJ1-2, with unresolved D. Trimming removed 3 bases from V and 2 bases from J, with 11 bases in between. CDR1 and CDR2 from the germline V gene are SGHRS and YFSETQ. This CDR3 spans 14 amino acids. The CDR3 DNA sequence: TGCGCCAGCAGCTCAGACATGCCGAACTATGGCTACACCTTC. This translates into CASSSDMPNYGYTF.

This clone came up a few times. The chain combines TRBV5-3 with TRBJ1-2, with 7 bases that match TRBD1. Being an ORF, TRBV5-3 has a function that is uncertain. The CDR3 consists of 17 residues. The V segment lost 3 bases and the J segment 6 bases; nucleotides outside the gene matches: 17. This CDR3 is CARSCVGPGGTPNGYTF. The CDR3 region has the DNA TGTGCCAGAAGCTGTGTTGGGCCAGGGGGTACGCCAAATGGCTACACCTTC.

This clone was detected a few times. This chain uses TRBV7-9 with TRBJ1-5; 11 bases map to TRBD1. V dropped 4 bases and J dropped 5; count of bases not matched to a gene: 1. Germline V gives CDR1 SEHNR, CDR2 FQNEAQ (reference sequence). The CDR3 loop spans 14 amino acids. The CDR3 is CASSWGQGDQPQHF. CDR3 nucleotide sequence: TGTGCCAGCAGCTGGGGACAGGGGGATCAGCCCCAGCATTTT.

In its sample, this clone was seen once. A read error may account for a junction end that differs from germline. The chain links TRBV7-7 to TRBJ2-7, with TRBD2 identical over 11 bases. The CDR3 length is 15 residues. Germline V gene sequence: CDR1 SSHAT, CDR2 FNYEAQ (reference sequence). The CDR3 coding sequence is TGTGCTAGCAGCTTGGGAGGGACTAGCGGCTACGAGCAGTACTTC. Its translation is CASSLGGTSGYEQYF.

This clone was seen more than once but under ten times. V and J are TRBV19 and TRBJ1-6; 8 bases fit TRBD1. The trim removed 9 bases at V and 7 bases at J, leaving 17 bases unmatched. CDR3 length: 17 amino acids. In germline, CDR1 is LNHDA, CDR2 SQIVND (reference sequence). CDR3: CASGSRDRTQLNSPLHF. The CDR3 coding sequence is TGTGCCAGCGGATCCCGGGACAGGACTCAGTTAAATTCACCCCTCCACTTT.

The genes are TRBV10-3 and TRBJ1-5, with D unclear. Germline-derived CDR1 and CDR2 are ENHRY and SYGVKD. V shed 4 bases and J shed 4 bases, with 14 bases lying between them. This CDR3 spans 15 amino acids. The CDR3 DNA reads TGTGCCATCAGTGGCGACCCCACTTCTAATCAGCCCCAGCATTTT. It is translated as CAISGDPTSNQPQHF.

This clone occurred once. The genes are TRBV4-3 and TRBJ1-5; no firm D call. Germline lookup yields CDR1 LGHNA and CDR2 YSLEER. The CDR3 loop spans 13 amino acids. With 0 bases removed from V and 7 bases from J, the gap between germline ends came to 7 bases. For the CDR3, the DNA is TGCGCCAGCAGCCAAGATTTCGGCCAGCCCCAGCATTTT. It encodes CASSQDFGQPQHF.

There are a few counts of this clone. The gene calls are TRBV7-6 and TRBJ1-4, with D hard to call. This CDR3 has 16 amino acids. Trimming shortened V by 3 bases and J by 3 bases, and 14 bases separated the two germline ends. CDR1 is SGHVS, CDR2 FNYEAQ, per germline. CDR3 protein: CASSLVSRNANEKLFF. In DNA, the CDR3 is TGTGCCAGCAGCTTGGTTTCCCGGAACGCTAATGAAAAACTGTTTTTT.

The chain links TRBV19 to TRBJ2-7; D unclear. Trimming took off 1 base at V and 0 bases at J, with 10 bases between the two ends. The germline gives CDR1 LNHDA, CDR2 SQIVND (reference sequence). This CDR3 contains 15 residues. CDR3 residues: CASSIGRPSSYEQYF. The CDR3 nucleotides are TGTGCCAGTAGTATAGGGCGGCCGAGCTCCTACGAGCAGTACTTC.

This chain links TRBV4-2 with TRBJ2-5, with a possible D match to TRBD1 (9 bases). The V end was cut by 4 bases, the J end by 5 bases, with 20 bases between. This CDR3 contains 16 residues. The germline CDR1 and CDR2 sequences are LGHNA and YNFKEQ. DNA for the CDR3: TGTGCCAGCAGCCCCCGGGAGGGACAGGGTGGGGAGACCCAGTACTTC. It encodes CASSPREGQGGETQYF.

CDR3 in amino acids: CASSQDVEGASYEQYF. CDR3 DNA sequence: TGTGCCAGCAGCCAAGATGTGGAGGGGGCGAGCTACGAGCAGTACTTC. The chain combines TRBV4-2 with TRBJ2-7, with a tentative D call TRBD1 (7 bases). Trimming cost V 0 bases and J 3 bases, with 15 bases left between them. The CDR3 totals 16 residues. Germline V CDR1 and CDR2: LGHNA, YNFKEQ.

The J gene is TRBJ2-2, the V gene TRBV7-3; D remains unclear. Germline CDR1 SGHTA, CDR2 FQGTGA. Between the trimmed V and J ends, which lost 4 bases and 1 base, there was a span of 4 bases. CDR3 length: 13 amino acids. The CDR3 DNA follows: TGTGCCAGCAGCTCGGTGAACACCGGGGAGCTGTTTTTT. Translating gives CASSSVNTGELFF.

This clone was found a few times. The chain couples TRBV9 to TRBJ2-4, with a possible D match to TRBD1 (6 bases). This CDR3 contains 14 residues. Trimming took off 3 bases at V and 7 bases at J, with 14 bases between the two ends. From germline, CDR1 is SGDLS and CDR2 YYNGEE. CDR3 sequence reads: CASSAGTPGNIQYF. The CDR3 DNA reads as TGTGCCAGCAGCGCAGGGACACCGGGCAACATTCAGTACTTC.

The rearrangement uses TRBV30 and TRBJ1-2; D remains unclear. Per germline, CDR1 GTSNPN and CDR2 SVGIG (reference sequence). The CDR3 extends over 12 amino acids. Trimming left V 0 bases short and J 4 bases short, with 6 bases between. Here the CDR3 DNA reads TGTGCCTGGAGTGTATTAGGCTATGGCTACACCTTC. This gives the protein CAWSVLGYGYTF.

J is TRBJ1-1 and V is TRBV5-6; D possibly corresponds to TRBD1 (5 bases). V lost 5 bases and J 1 base, leaving 9 bases between the germline ends. Germline V CDR1 and CDR2: SGHDT, YYEEEE. This CDR3 is built from 13 residues. The CDR3 bases are TGTGCCAGCAGGCTGACAGCGAACACTGAAGCTTTCTTT. Amino acids: CASRLTANTEAFF.